Listed here are 9 T cell receptor beta chains from one sample, sequenced in a study of T cells in localized non-small cell lung cancer. Repertoires were generated with immunoSEQ multiplex PCR, while TCRdb's copy carries only in-frame clones and drops some. Of around 3,700 clones listed, about 32% were seen once; the top ten hold approximately 15%. The sample was lung tumor tissue, taken before any cancer treatment. The receptors originated from a female donor aged 60 or older with stage I lung adenocarcinoma.

This clone is deemed medium-sized. Other DNA sequences in this specimen translate into the identical CDR3. The genes are TRBV6-8 and TRBJ1-1; D perhaps matches TRBD1 (6 bases). V shed 6 bases and J shed 5 bases, with 16 bases lying between them. This CDR3 comprises 14 residues. Looked up from germline, CDR1 is MNHGY and CDR2 is SAAAGT. The CDR3 here is CASSQQGRGTEAFF. The CDR3 bases are TGTGCCAGCAGCCAGCAGGGGCGGGGTACTGAAGCTTTCTTT.

The chain recombines TRBV19 with TRBJ1-5; D may be TRBD1 (6 bases). The CDR3 is 16 amino acids. V was trimmed by 0 bases and J by 3 bases, leaving 12 bases between them. Germline CDR1 is LNHDA and CDR2 is SQIVND (reference sequence). CDR3 residues: CASSIESGGANQPQHF. The CDR3 DNA sequence: TGTGCCAGTAGTATAGAGTCGGGGGGGGCCAATCAGCCCCAGCATTTT.

The chain has TRBV5-1 and TRBJ1-1; 7 bases agree with TRBD1. This CDR3 has 15 amino acids. J lost 6 bases, V lost 4 bases, and 12 bases had no gene match. The V gene's germline CDR1 is SGHRS and CDR2 YFSETQ. CDR3: CASSHGQAGRAEAFF. In DNA form, the CDR3 reads TGCGCCAGCAGCCATGGACAGGCGGGGAGGGCTGAAGCTTTCTTT.

The chain is built from TRBV18 and TRBJ2-7; 9 bases line up with TRBD2. This CDR3 spans 15 amino acids. Looked up from germline, CDR1 is KGHSH and CDR2 is LQKENI. Germline trimming cut 5 bases from V and 2 bases from J; bases unmatched to any gene: 7. The CDR3 spells CASSVPGLATYEQYF. CDR3 nucleotide sequence: TGTGCCAGCTCAGTTCCGGGACTAGCAACCTACGAGCAGTACTTC.

The rearrangement joins TRBV5-1 to TRBJ2-1, with 11 bases matching TRBD2. J gave up 6 bases and V 0 bases, and 5 bases lay outside the gene matches. Germline values: CDR1 SGHRS, CDR2 YFSETQ. The CDR3 length is 16 residues. CDR3 DNA sequence: TGCGCCAGCAGCTTGGAGCTAGCGGGGGGCCGCAATGAGCAGTTCTTC. It is translated as CASSLELAGGRNEQFF. Together with reference TRBV5-1 and TRBJ2-1, the CDR3 gives the full variable domain: KAGVTQTPRYLIKTRGQQVTLSCSPISGHRSVSWYQQTPGQGLQFLFEYFSETQRNKGNFPGRFSGRQFSNSRSEMNVSTLELGDSALYLCASSLELAGGRNEQFFGPGTRLTVL.

The V call is TRBV10-2, the J call TRBJ1-2; D unresolved. Germline V CDR1 and CDR2: WSHSY, SAAADI. V was cut by 4 bases and J by 8 bases, with 11 bases left in between. This CDR3 spans 12 amino acids. CDR3 DNA: TGCGCCAGCAGTGGAGGATCCGGGGGCTACACCTTC. It encodes CASSGGSGGYTF.

This clone is large. The V and J genes are TRBV11-3 and TRBJ1-3, with TRBD1 as a possible D gene (5 bases). Germline CDR1 SGHNT, CDR2 YENEEA. Deletions cut 3 bases from V and 6 bases from J, with 15 bases between. CDR3 length: 15 residues. The CDR3 coding sequence is TGTGCCAGCAGCTTGGCCGGAATGGGGGAAAACACCATATATTTT. Encoded protein: CASSLAGMGENTIYF.

The chain couples TRBV2 to TRBJ1-2; D is unclear. CDR1 and CDR2 (germline): SNHLY, FYNNEI. CDR3 length: 12 amino acids. Trimming removed 2 bases at V and 6 bases at J, with 7 bases between. The CDR3 spells CASSERGNGYTF. In DNA form, the CDR3 reads TGTGCCAGCAGTGAACGGGGTAATGGCTACACCTTC.

This clone was counted only a few times. This same CDR3 is encoded by further DNA sequences in the sample. CDR3 in DNA: TGTGCCAGCTCACCCGCGGGGTCCGAGACCCAGTACTTC. Its translation: CASSPAGSETQYF. The V and J genes are TRBV18 and TRBJ2-5, with D possibly TRBD2 on 6 matching bases. This CDR3 contains 13 residues. Trimming left V 3 bases short and J 5 bases short, with 10 bases between. The germline CDR1 and CDR2 sequences are KGHSH and LQKENI. The full variable domain, its missing parts supplied by reference TRBV18 and TRBJ2-5, is NAGVMQNPRHLVRRRGQEARLRCSPMKGHSHVYWYRQLPEEGLKFMVYLQKENIIDESGMPKERFSAEFPKEGPSILRIQQVVRGDSAAYFCASSPAGSETQYFGPGTRLLVL.